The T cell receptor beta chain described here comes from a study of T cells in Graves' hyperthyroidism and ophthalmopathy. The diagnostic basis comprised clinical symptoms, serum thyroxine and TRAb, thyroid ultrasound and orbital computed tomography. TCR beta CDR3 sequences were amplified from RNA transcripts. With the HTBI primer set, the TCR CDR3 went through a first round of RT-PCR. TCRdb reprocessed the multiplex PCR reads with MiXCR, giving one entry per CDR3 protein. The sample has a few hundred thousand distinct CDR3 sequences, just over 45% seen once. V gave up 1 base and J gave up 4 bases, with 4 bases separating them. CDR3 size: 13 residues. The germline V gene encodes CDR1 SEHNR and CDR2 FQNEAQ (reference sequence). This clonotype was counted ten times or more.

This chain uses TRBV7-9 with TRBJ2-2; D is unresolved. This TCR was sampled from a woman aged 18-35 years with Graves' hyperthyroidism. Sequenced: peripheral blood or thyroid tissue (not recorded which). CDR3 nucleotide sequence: TGTGCCAGCAGCTTAGTTAGCACCGGGGAGCTGTTTTTT. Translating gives CASSLVSTGELFF.